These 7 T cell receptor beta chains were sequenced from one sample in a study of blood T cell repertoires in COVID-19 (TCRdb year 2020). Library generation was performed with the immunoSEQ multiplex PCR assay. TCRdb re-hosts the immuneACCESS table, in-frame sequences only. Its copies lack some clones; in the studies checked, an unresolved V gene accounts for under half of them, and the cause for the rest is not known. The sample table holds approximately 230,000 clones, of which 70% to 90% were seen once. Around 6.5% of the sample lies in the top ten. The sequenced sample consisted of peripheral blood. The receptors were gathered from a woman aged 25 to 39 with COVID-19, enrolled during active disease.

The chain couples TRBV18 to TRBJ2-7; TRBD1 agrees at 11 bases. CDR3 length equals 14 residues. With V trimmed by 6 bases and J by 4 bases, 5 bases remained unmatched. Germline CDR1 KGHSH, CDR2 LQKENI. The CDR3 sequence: CASSDGTGGYEQYV. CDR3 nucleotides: TGTGCCAGCTCCGACGGGACAGGGGGATACGAGCAGTACGTC.

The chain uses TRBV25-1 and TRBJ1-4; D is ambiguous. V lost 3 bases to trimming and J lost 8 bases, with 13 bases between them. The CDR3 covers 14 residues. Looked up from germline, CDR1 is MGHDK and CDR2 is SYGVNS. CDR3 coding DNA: TGTGCCAGCAGTGACAGCCTAACGGGGGAAAAACTGTTTTTT. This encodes CASSDSLTGEKLFF.

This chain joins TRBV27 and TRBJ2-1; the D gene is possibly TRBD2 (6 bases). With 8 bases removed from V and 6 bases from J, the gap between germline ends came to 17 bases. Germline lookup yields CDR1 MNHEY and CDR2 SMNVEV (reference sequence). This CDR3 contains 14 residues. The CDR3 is CASARGGSGNEQFF. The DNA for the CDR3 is TGTGCCAGCGCCCGAGGAGGGTCTGGCAATGAGCAGTTCTTC.

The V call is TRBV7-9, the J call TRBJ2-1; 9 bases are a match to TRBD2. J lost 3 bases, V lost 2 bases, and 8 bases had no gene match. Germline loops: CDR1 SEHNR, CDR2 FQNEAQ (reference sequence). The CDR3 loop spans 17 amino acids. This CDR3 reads CASSLMREAGGYNEQFF. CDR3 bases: TGTGCCAGCAGCTTAATGCGGGAAGCGGGAGGCTACAATGAGCAGTTCTTC.

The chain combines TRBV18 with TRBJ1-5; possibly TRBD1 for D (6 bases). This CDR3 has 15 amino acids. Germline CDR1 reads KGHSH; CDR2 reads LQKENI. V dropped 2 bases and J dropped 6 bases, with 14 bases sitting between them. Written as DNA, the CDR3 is TGTGCCAGCTCACCAGGGCAGGGGACCGGTCAGCCCCAGCATTTT. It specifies CASSPGQGTGQPQHF. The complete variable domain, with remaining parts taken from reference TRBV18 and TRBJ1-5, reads NAGVMQNPRHLVRRRGQEARLRCSPMKGHSHVYWYRQLPEEGLKFMVYLQKENIIDESGMPKERFSAEFPKEGPSILRIQQVVRGDSAAYFCASSPGQGTGQPQHFGDGTRLSIL.

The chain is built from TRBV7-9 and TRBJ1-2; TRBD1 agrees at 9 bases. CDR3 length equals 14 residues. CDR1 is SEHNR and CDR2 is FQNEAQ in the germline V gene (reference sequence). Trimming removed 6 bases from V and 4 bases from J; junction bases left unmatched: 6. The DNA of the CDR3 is TGTGCCAGCAGTTACCCGGGACAGGGCTATGGCTACACCTTC. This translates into CASSYPGQGYGYTF.

This CDR3 reads CASSLQPGLENTIYF. Written as DNA, the CDR3 is TGTGCCAGCAGCTTACAACCCGGGTTAGAAAACACCATATATTTT. The genes are TRBV7-2 and TRBJ1-3; D remains ambiguous. The CDR3 has 15 amino acids. Germline V gene sequence: CDR1 SGHTA, CDR2 FQGNSA. Trimming shortened V by 2 bases and J by 6 bases, and 14 bases separated the two germline ends.